In this sample, the clone carrying this TCR beta chain turned up a few times. Its antigen is not known. This entry comes from a study of cytomegalovirus exposure and HLA in healthy donors. Findings and caveats of the study: There were reportedly fewer N-insertions in an Asian-associated ancestry cluster than the approximately 630-donor mean, in a later analysis.

V trimming: 3 bases; J trimming: 6 bases; junction bases outside the gene matches: 0. The CDR3 is 12 residues long. Germline V lookup: CDR1 LNHNV, CDR2 YYDKDF (reference sequence). 60 Vbeta and 13 Jbeta primers were used in PCR. The data were produced by immunoSEQ multiplex PCR, yet TCRdb's version contains in-frame clones alone and is incomplete. The table shows fewer than 200,000 clones, with 80% to 90% occurring only once. This clonotype originated in a woman under 30 in good health and CMV-seronegative. The chain employs TRBV15 and TRBJ2-7, with 9 bases aligning to TRBD1. The sequenced sample consisted of PBMCs. CDR3 in amino acids: CATSRTGGEQYF. The DNA for the CDR3 is TGTGCCACCAGCAGGACAGGGGGCGAGCAGTACTTC.